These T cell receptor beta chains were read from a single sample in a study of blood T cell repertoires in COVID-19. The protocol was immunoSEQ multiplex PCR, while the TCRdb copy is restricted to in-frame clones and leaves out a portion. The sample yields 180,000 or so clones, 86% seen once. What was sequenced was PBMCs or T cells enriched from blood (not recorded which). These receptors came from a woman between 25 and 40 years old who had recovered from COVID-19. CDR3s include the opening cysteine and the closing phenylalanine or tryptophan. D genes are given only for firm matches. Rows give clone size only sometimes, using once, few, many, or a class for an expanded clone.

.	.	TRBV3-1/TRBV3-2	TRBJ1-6	CASSPGNSPLHF	TGTGCCAGCAGCCCGGGAAATTCACCCCTCCACTTT
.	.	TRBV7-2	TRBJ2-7	CASSPRLLAYEQYF	TGTGCCAGCAGCCCTCGACTCCTAGCCTACGAGCAGTACTTC
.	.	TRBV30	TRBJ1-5	CAWSGQSNQPQHF	TGTGCCTGGAGTGGACAGAGCAATCAGCCCCAGCATTTT
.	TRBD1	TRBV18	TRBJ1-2	CASSPVSGRGTHGYTF	TGTGCCAGCTCACCAGTCTCCGGCAGGGGGACACATGGCTACACCTTC
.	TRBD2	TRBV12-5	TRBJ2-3	CASGLGLAGTDTQYF	TGTGCTAGTGGTTTGGGACTAGCGGGCACAGATACGCAGTATTTT
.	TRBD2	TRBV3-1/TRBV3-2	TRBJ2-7	CASSTSGTYEQYF	TGTGCCAGCAGCACTAGCGGAACCTACGAGCAGTACTTC
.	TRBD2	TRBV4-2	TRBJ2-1	CAASVLEGGLYEQFF	TGTGCGGCCTCCGTCCTGGAGGGAGGGTTGTATGAGCAGTTCTTC
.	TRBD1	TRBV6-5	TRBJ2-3	CASTRDSTFTDTQYF	TGTGCCAGCACCCGGGACAGTACTTTCACAGATACGCAGTATTTT
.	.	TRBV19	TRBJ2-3	CASSIAQVTDTQYF	TGTGCCAGTAGTATCGCCCAGGTCACAGATACGCAGTATTTT
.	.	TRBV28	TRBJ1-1	CASSFSNSPNTEAFF	TGTGCCAGCAGTTTTTCCAACAGCCCGAACACTGAAGCTTTCTTT
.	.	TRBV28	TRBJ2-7	CASSLAGPDRAAGGEQYF	TGTGCCAGCAGTCTCGCAGGTCCGGACAGGGCAGCGGGGGGAGAGCAGTACTTC
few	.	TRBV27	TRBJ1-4	CASAGDGSEKLFF	TGTGCCAGCGCAGGGGATGGTAGTGAAAAACTGTTTTTT